Presented here are 30 T cell receptor beta chains from one specimen sequenced in a study of T-cell reconstitution after alpha-beta-depleted transplantation in children. Using unique molecular identifiers, the investigators prepared the TCRbeta library. MiXCR was run by TCRdb on the PCR reads, yielding one entry per CDR3 protein. This sample has about 120,000 distinct CDR3 sequences; more than 20% occur once, and the top ten carry approximately 10%. Source: PBMCs, mostly from graft donor cells, taken 180 days after TCRalphabeta/CD19-depleted stem cell transplant. These receptor sequences come from a male patient aged 2-10 years who had a stem cell transplant for chronic granulomatous disease, so the T cells may come from the graft donor.

This clonotype came up a few times. The chain has TRBV10-3 and TRBJ2-7; D remains unclear. Germline lookup yields CDR1 ENHRY and CDR2 SYGVKD. V lost 6 bases and J lost 4, with 4 bases in between. The CDR3 runs to 10 residues. The CDR3 coding sequence is TGTGCCATCAGAAGTTACGAGCAGTACTTC. Encoded protein: CAIRSYEQYF.

This clonotype was counted between two and nine times. The V call is TRBV20-1, the J call TRBJ2-7; 7 nucleotides agree with TRBD1. Per germline, CDR1 DFQATT and CDR2 SNEGSKA (reference sequence). The CDR3 is 12 amino acids. The ends lost 5 bases at V and 6 bases at J; junction bases unmatched: 7. CDR3 sequence reads: CSAGTQGSEQYF. CDR3 sequence (DNA): TGCAGTGCTGGAACACAGGGGTCCGAGCAGTACTTC.

The chain recombines TRBV28 with TRBJ2-1, with a possible D match to TRBD2 (5 bases). V shed 2 bases and J shed 10 bases, with 6 bases lying between them. CDR3 length equals 11 residues. CDR1 and CDR2 from the germline V gene are MDHEN and SYDVKM. CDR3 loop: CASSLAGEQFF. CDR3 sequence (DNA): TGTGCCAGCAGTTTAGCGGGCGAGCAGTTCTTC.

This clonotype was counted ten times or more. The chain carries TRBV20-1 and TRBJ1-2; TRBD1 aligns across 10 bases. Germline-derived CDR1 and CDR2 are DFQATT and SNEGSKA (reference sequence). The CDR3 length is 14 residues. Losses at the gene ends were 2 bases for V and 3 bases for J; bases not matched to a gene: 3. CDR3 nucleotide sequence: TGCAGTGCTAGATCCGGACAGGGGGACTATGGCTACACCTTC. It is translated as CSARSGQGDYGYTF.

This clonotype occurred many times. V gene TRBV15 combines with J gene TRBJ2-3, with D tentatively TRBD2 (6 bases). V lost 1 base and J 13 bases, leaving 18 bases between the germline ends. The CDR3 is 14 residues long. Per the germline V gene, CDR1 is LNHNV and CDR2 is YYDKDF (reference sequence). The CDR3 nucleotides are TGTGCCACCAGCAGAGCGTTGGGAAAGCCGGGGGAGTATTTT. The encoded protein is CATSRALGKPGEYF.

In this sample, this clonotype turned up many times. CDR3 in DNA: TGCAGCGTTGAATGGACCCTCAATGAGCAGTTCTTC. This translates into CSVEWTLNEQFF. This rearrangement joins TRBV29-1 to TRBJ2-1; D call uncertain. Per the germline V gene, CDR1 is SQVTM and CDR2 is ANQGSEA. V dropped 2 bases and J dropped 6 bases, with 8 bases sitting between them. CDR3 length: 12 amino acids.

This clonotype was picked up a small number of times. The chain links TRBV12-3 or TRBV12-4 to TRBJ2-7, with D hard to call. The CDR3 covers 11 residues. In nucleotides, the CDR3 is TGTGCCAGCAGTGGCTCAGCGACCTCTCGGGTC. It codes for CASSGSATSRV.

The chain is built from TRBV4-3 and TRBJ2-2, with 7 bases aligning to TRBD1. The germline CDR1 and CDR2 sequences are LGHNA and YSLEER. J was trimmed by 2 bases and V by 0 bases; bases with no gene match: 3. The CDR3 is made up of 16 amino acids. The CDR3 loop is CASSQDSGGNTGELFF. The DNA for the CDR3 is TGCGCCAGCAGCCAAGATTCAGGGGGAAACACCGGGGAGCTGTTTTTT.

This clonotype has a count of ten or more. The chain employs TRBV5-1 and TRBJ2-3; D call uncertain. Trimming pared 4 bases from V and 2 bases from J, leaving 17 bases between. The CDR3 consists of 16 residues. Germline values: CDR1 SGHRS, CDR2 YFSETQ. This chain's CDR3 is CASSPGRRSNTDTQYF. The CDR3 bases are TGCGCCAGCAGCCCTGGACGCAGATCTAACACAGATACGCAGTATTTT. The full variable domain, rest sourced from reference TRBV5-1 and TRBJ2-3, is KAGVTQTPRYLIKTRGQQVTLSCSPISGHRSVSWYQQTPGQGLQFLFEYFSETQRNKGNFPGRFSGRQFSNSRSEMNVSTLELGDSALYLCASSPGRRSNTDTQYFGPGTRLTVL.

This clonotype occurred many times. The V gene is TRBV20-1, the J gene TRBJ2-7, with D hard to call. The CDR3 sequence is 11 residues long. The V end lost 0 bases, the J end lost 8 bases, and 8 bases lay between the germline ends. Germline V gives CDR1 DFQATT, CDR2 SNEGSKA (reference sequence). The CDR3 region is CSARDELKQYF. The CDR3 coding sequence is TGCAGTGCTAGAGATGAATTAAAGCAGTACTTC.

The chain combines TRBV29-1 with TRBJ1-1, with D tentatively TRBD1 (6 bases). Germline lookup yields CDR1 SQVTM and CDR2 ANQGSEA. The CDR3 runs to 14 residues. Trimming removed 1 base at V and 0 bases at J, with 9 bases between. The CDR3: CSVEGPGVNTEAFF. The CDR3 coding sequence is TGCAGCGTTGAAGGCCCAGGGGTGAACACTGAAGCTTTCTTT. Variable domain in full (rest from reference TRBV29-1 and TRBJ1-1): SAVISQKPSRDICQRGTSLTIQCQVDSQVTMMFWYRQQPGQSLTLIATANQGSEATYESGFVIDKFPISRPNLTFSTLTVSNMSPEDSSIYLCSVEGPGVNTEAFFGQGTRLTVV.

A few counts support this clonotype. The chain couples TRBV20-1 to TRBJ2-2; D gene unclear. The V end lost 5 bases, the J end lost 0 bases, and 10 bases lay between the germline ends. The CDR3 runs to 14 residues. The germline CDR1 and CDR2 sequences are DFQATT and SNEGSKA (reference sequence). CDR3 residues: CSAPRTPNTGELFF. The DNA for the CDR3 is TGCAGTGCTCCTCGGACGCCGAACACCGGGGAGCTGTTTTTT.

This clonotype was picked up many times. This chain uses TRBV12-3 or TRBV12-4 with TRBJ2-7, with D tentatively TRBD1 or TRBD2 (5 bases each). Trimming took off 5 bases at V and 3 bases at J, with 11 bases between the two ends. This CDR3 comprises 13 residues. For the CDR3, the DNA is TGTGCCAGCAGTCCCGGGGACGGCTACGAGCAGTACTTC. Encoded protein: CASSPGDGYEQYF.

At least ten counts were recorded for this clonotype. The V gene is TRBV20-1, the J gene TRBJ2-5; a possible D gene is TRBD1 (5 bases). Germline lookup yields CDR1 DFQATT and CDR2 SNEGSKA (reference sequence). The V end lost 5 bases, the J end lost 4 bases, and 14 bases lay between the germline ends. CDR3 length: 13 residues. In nucleotides, the CDR3 is TGCAGTGCTCCCCAGGGTATAGTAGAGACCCAGTACTTC. It yields the protein CSAPQGIVETQYF.

The rearrangement links TRBV20-1 to TRBJ2-2; 11 bases align to TRBD2. Germline V lookup: CDR1 DFQATT, CDR2 SNEGSKA (reference sequence). V shed 3 bases and J 1 base; nucleotides not matched to a gene: 4. This CDR3 spans 16 amino acids. CDR3 DNA: TGCAGTGCTAGGGGTAGCGGGAGGGAGAACACCGGGGAGCTGTTTTTT. Protein product: CSARGSGRENTGELFF.

Turning to this clonotype: Given a much more abundant clone one base away, this may be a read error. The rearrangement uses TRBV27 and TRBJ2-7, with 10 bases matching TRBD1. Looked up from germline, CDR1 is MNHEY and CDR2 is SMNVEV (reference sequence). This CDR3 is built from 14 residues. This chain's CDR3 is CASILVGQGYEQYF. Here the CDR3 DNA reads TGTGCCAGCATTTTAGTGGGACAGGGGTACGAGCAGTACTTC.

This clonotype was counted many times. The gene calls are TRBV6-2 or TRBV6-3 and TRBJ1-5; D is perhaps TRBD1 (6 bases). CDR3 length: 19 residues. V lost 0 bases and J 6 bases, leaving 24 bases between the germline ends. The germline V gene has CDR1 MNHEY and CDR2 SVGEGT. The CDR3 DNA reads TGTGCCAGCAGTTACTCGACTCTAATATCGGGACACGGAGTTCAGCCCCAGCATTTT. Encoded protein: CASSYSTLISGHGVQPQHF.

This rearrangement joins TRBV9 to TRBJ1-2, with 8 bases that match TRBD1. This CDR3 is built from 21 residues. Per the germline V gene, CDR1 is SGDLS and CDR2 is YYNGEE. V lost 3 bases, J lost 3 bases, and 25 bases stayed unmatched. CDR3 in DNA: TGTGCCAGCAGCGAGCCCTCTCTCAAGCCCGCACGGACAGGGTACGACTATGGCTACACCTTC. As protein: CASSEPSLKPARTGYDYGYTF.

The CDR3 DNA follows: TGTGCCAGCAGTCAGGATTCGACAGGGAAGTTTCAGCAGTACTTC. Translated: CASSQDSTGKFQQYF. The J gene is TRBJ2-7, the V gene TRBV12-3 or TRBV12-4, with 7 bases matching TRBD1. The length of the CDR3 is 15 residues. The V gene end was trimmed by 5 bases and the J gene end by 8 bases; junction bases not matched to a gene: 15.

This clonotype was recorded a few times. The chain recombines TRBV29-1 with TRBJ1-1; possibly TRBD1 for D (5 bases). Germline V gene lookup returns CDR1 SQVTM and CDR2 ANQGSEA. The CDR3 contains 11 residues. The V end was cut by 7 bases, the J end by 6 bases, with 12 bases between. CDR3 DNA: TGCAGCGCTAGGGGACCGGCTGAAGCTTTCTTT. It codes for CSARGPAEAFF.

This clonotype was seen ten or more times. This chain joins TRBV5-6 and TRBJ1-5; maybe TRBD1 (6 bases). The CDR3 is 15 amino acids. V was clipped by 1 base and J by 4 bases, with 12 bases between them. From germline, CDR1 is SGHDT and CDR2 YYEEEE. The CDR3 DNA follows: TGTGCCAGCAGCTTGCGGGGGGCAGGTAATCAGCCCCAGCATTTT. This gives the protein CASSLRGAGNQPQHF.

The genes are TRBV20-1 and TRBJ2-5; D is possibly TRBD1 (6 bases). Trimming took off 5 bases at V and 5 bases at J, with 21 bases between the two ends. This CDR3 has 15 residues. Per germline, CDR1 DFQATT and CDR2 SNEGSKA (reference sequence). CDR3 nucleotide sequence: TGCAGTGCTCCTTTGGAAGGGGGTACTCAGGAGACCCAGTACTTC. Translated: CSAPLEGGTQETQYF.

This clonotype has only a few counts. J is TRBJ2-5 and V is TRBV10-3; no clear D. This CDR3 comprises 19 residues. V was pared by 4 bases and J by 3 bases, with 27 bases between. Germline V gene sequence: CDR1 ENHRY, CDR2 SYGVKD. The CDR3: CAISAGDGQQLVPEETQYF. The CDR3 DNA is TGTGCCATCAGTGCCGGAGACGGGCAGCAATTGGTACCTGAAGAGACCCAGTACTTC.

There are a few counts of this clonotype. The genes are TRBV5-5 and TRBJ2-3, with TRBD2 identical over 12 bases. CDR1 and CDR2 from the germline V gene are SGHKS and YYEKEE (reference sequence). The V and J ends lost 0 bases and 7 bases, in that order; junction bases with no gene match: 6. The CDR3 spans 16 residues. The CDR3 sequence: CASSLASGGALHTQYF. In DNA form, the CDR3 reads TGTGCCAGCAGCTTGGCTAGCGGGGGGGCCTTGCATACGCAGTATTTT.

This clonotype appeared many times. The genes are TRBV20-1 and TRBJ2-2; 8 nucleotides align to TRBD1. CDR1 is DFQATT and CDR2 is SNEGSKA in the germline V gene (reference sequence). This CDR3 spans 13 amino acids. Trimming removed 3 bases from V and 6 bases from J; junction bases left unmatched: 3. The DNA of the CDR3 is TGCAGTGCTAGGGACAGGGAATCCGGGGAGCTGTTTTTT. It specifies CSARDRESGELFF.

This clonotype has a count of ten or more. The J gene is TRBJ2-7, the V gene TRBV20-1, with a possible D match to TRBD1 (6 bases). Trimming shortened V by 3 bases and J by 2 bases, and 17 bases separated the two germline ends. The CDR3 length is 15 residues. Germline V lookup: CDR1 DFQATT, CDR2 SNEGSKA (reference sequence). The CDR3 bases are TGCAGTGCTAGGGGCCGGGACAAGGACCCCTACGAGCAGTACTTC. Its translation is CSARGRDKDPYEQYF.

This clonotype was counted between two and nine times. The V and J genes are TRBV10-2 and TRBJ2-7; D is unclear. The length of the CDR3 is 16 residues. Trimming took off 0 bases at V and 6 bases at J, with 18 bases between the two ends. Germline values: CDR1 WSHSY, CDR2 SAAADI. CDR3 coding DNA: TGCGCCAGCAGTGAGTCGACATGGACCCTAATGAGCGAGCAGTACTTC. Translated, it gives CASSESTWTLMSEQYF.

V gene TRBV20-1 combines with J gene TRBJ2-7; TRBD1 aligns across 9 bases. CDR1 is DFQATT and CDR2 is SNEGSKA in the germline V gene (reference sequence). The CDR3 is 13 residues long. The trim removed 6 bases at V and 0 bases at J, leaving 3 bases unmatched. The CDR3 DNA follows: TGCAGTGCCACGACAGGGGGCTCCTACGAGCAGTACTTC. Residues: CSATTGGSYEQYF.

The V gene is TRBV5-1, the J gene TRBJ2-7; possibly TRBD1 for D (6 bases). The CDR3 is 14 amino acids. Germline loops: CDR1 SGHRS, CDR2 YFSETQ. Deletions cut 0 bases from V and 3 bases from J, with 10 bases between. The CDR3 nucleotides read TGCGCCAGCAGCTTGGACCGCAGGGGCTACGAGCAGTACTTC. This sequence encodes CASSLDRRGYEQYF.

This clonotype was seen many times. The CDR3, as DNA: TGCAGCGTTGCCCTGACATACTTGCACTTCGCGGACACCGGGGAGCTGTTTTTT. This translates into CSVALTYLHFADTGELFF. The genes are TRBV29-1 and TRBJ2-2, with D unclear. From germline, CDR1 is SQVTM and CDR2 ANQGSEA. CDR3 length equals 18 residues. V lost 4 bases, J lost 3 bases, and 24 bases lay in between.